This T cell receptor (beta chain) derives from a study of shared clonotypes between healthy human individuals. Here immunoSEQ multiplex PCR was the method, and the copy in TCRdb shows in-frame clones only, minus some. The table includes roughly 110,000 clones, around two thirds detected once. Comments on this clone: The antigen remains undetermined.

Study-level findings and limits: About 5% was the fraction of naive CD4 clonotypes found shared across several donors.

This CDR3 comprises 14 residues. J lost 3 bases, V lost 6 bases, and 5 bases had no gene match. CDR1 MDHEN and CDR2 SYDVKM come from the germline V gene. Sequenced sample: memory CD8+ T cells sorted from blood. Described subset: CD45RO+ cells pooled with CCR7-negative TemRA cells. The chain uses TRBV28 and TRBJ2-7, with 10 bases matching TRBD2. The clonotype originates from a woman between 25 and 40 years old in good health. CDR3 DNA sequence: TGTGCCAGCAGGCCTAGCGGGAGTGGCTACGAGCAGTACTTC. Amino acid sequence: CASRPSGSGYEQYF.